A selection of T cell receptor beta chains follows, all from one sample in a study of blood T cell repertoires in COVID-19. Only in-frame clones appear in the TCRdb table, and some are missing; sequencing was by immunoSEQ multiplex PCR. The profile shows 190,000 or so clones, 90% of them singletons. Material: PBMCs or T cells enriched from blood (not recorded which). The receptor set was obtained from a man aged 30-40 years who had recovered from COVID-19. Both conserved end residues are part of each CDR3.

V,J,CDR3
TRBV5-4,TRBJ1-2,CASSRRQGGGYGYTF
TRBV15,TRBJ2-7,CATSWKALGEDEQYF
TRBV1,TRBJ2-1,CTSSQVLAGGSSFSYEQFF
TRBV2,TRBJ1-4,CASRATGGGFGGGEKLFF
TRBV12-3/TRBV12-4,TRBJ2-7,CASSPSYEQYF
TRBV3-1/TRBV3-2,TRBJ1-1,CASSQGGRGLAEAFF
TRBV9,TRBJ1-4,CASSGRDRSNEKLFF
TRBV13,TRBJ2-4,CASSLAGVAKNIQYF
TRBV14,TRBJ1-2,CASSQVEAYGYTF
TRBV28,TRBJ2-1,CASSLVLAGGRDEQFF
TRBV19,TRBJ1-1,CASSIGAGREAFF
TRBV2,TRBJ1-4,CASKFGGFNEKLFF
TRBV19,TRBJ2-1,CASSWDTLAGNYNEQFF
TRBV30,TRBJ1-3,CAWEGSSGNTIYF
TRBV11-2,TRBJ1-6,CASSFPRGWESYNSPLHF
TRBV14,TRBJ2-5,CASSPRDRVSTWDF
TRBV30,TRBJ1-1,CAWSPLTGWTEAFF
TRBV24-1,TRBJ2-1,CATNPGGGHEQFF
TRBV2,TRBJ2-1,CASSALAGGYGEQFF
TRBV27,TRBJ1-1,CASSSTGGTEAFF
TRBV18,TRBJ2-6,CASSSPLRAGANVLTF
TRBV5-1,TRBJ2-1,CASSWTTSGSSYNEQFF
TRBV7-2,TRBJ2-3,CASSETSSGTDTQYF
TRBV24-1,TRBJ2-3,CATGSSAAGGGTDTQYF
TRBV24-1,TRBJ2-2,CATSDLRVAGELFF
TRBV14,TRBJ2-5,CASSHRVGIQETQYF
TRBV7-9,TRBJ1-4,CASSAGQGTNEKLFF
TRBV25-1,TRBJ2-1,CASRRAGGGNEQFF
TRBV10-1,TRBJ1-1,CASSETGDRTEAFF
TRBV10-3,TRBJ2-2,CAISGTGTVAGELFF
TRBV7-9,TRBJ1-5,CASSFGQDQPQHF
TRBV28,TRBJ1-1,CASSKQGVVTEAFF
TRBV11-2,TRBJ2-1,CASSSLTAGGGPRFEQFF
TRBV19,TRBJ1-1,CATTDREAEAFF
TRBV20-1,TRBJ2-5,CSAREGETQYF
TRBV5-1,TRBJ2-1,CASSLVLAGNNEQFF
TRBV28,TRBJ2-2,CASSFFSATNTGELFF
TRBV9,TRBJ1-2,CASSERQLYGYTF
TRBV9,TRBJ1-1,CASSEGGGTEAFF
TRBV18,TRBJ1-1,CASSPTITEAFF
TRBV6-5,TRBJ1-2,CATHREGGYGYTF
TRBV27,TRBJ2-7,CASSLSGLPYEQYF
TRBV7-9,TRBJ2-7,CASSTSGQGAYEQYF
TRBV5-1,TRBJ2-1,CASSGEGRASYNEQFF
TRBV7-9,TRBJ1-1,CASSLGWGDAEAFF
TRBV7-2,TRBJ2-7,CASSFPLWASDYEQYF
TRBV5-1,TRBJ2-7,CASSRDRGLEQYF
TRBV5-8,TRBJ2-1,CASSLVTRNEQFF
TRBV5-5,TRBJ2-1,CASSLLTGLNEQFF
TRBV6-5,TRBJ2-2,CASSYSFSGELFF
TRBV1,TRBJ1-1,CTSSHPVYTEAFF
TRBV2,TRBJ1-2,CASRAGTANYGYTF
TRBV12-3/TRBV12-4,TRBJ1-2,CASRGTGNYGYTF
TRBV3-1/TRBV3-2,TRBJ1-4,CASSQVGGDDEKLFF
TRBV6-5,TRBJ1-2,CASRTGGGGYTF
TRBV7-2,TRBJ2-3,CASSLGLWGEFPDTQYF
TRBV19,TRBJ1-6,CASTSGTDNSPLHF